These 5 T cell receptor beta chains came from one sample sequenced in a study of blood T cell repertoires in COVID-19. Profiled with immunoSEQ multiplex PCR; TCRdb holds only in-frame clones, not every one. The sample shows roughly 240,000 clones, 86% of them seen only once. Sequencing used PBMCs or T cells enriched from blood (not recorded which). These receptors were taken from a woman aged 45-59 years who had recovered from COVID-19.

This chain uses TRBV4-3 with TRBJ1-2; D possibly corresponds to TRBD1 (6 bases). The CDR3 covers 15 residues. Germline V gene sequence: CDR1 LGHNA, CDR2 YSLEER. V dropped 0 bases and J dropped 8 bases, with 16 bases sitting between them. The CDR3 here is CASSQDGGSTMGYTF. CDR3 nucleotides: TGCGCCAGCAGCCAAGATGGGGGCTCAACTATGGGCTACACCTTC.

This chain uses TRBV7-9 with TRBJ1-5; TRBD1 might be the D (5 bases). Germline assignment: CDR1 SEHNR and CDR2 FQNEAQ (reference sequence). V was trimmed by 5 bases and J by 3 bases, leaving 11 bases between them. CDR3 length: 14 amino acids. The CDR3 here is CASSIQGPNQPQHF. The CDR3 nucleotides read TGTGCCAGCAGCATCCAGGGCCCCAATCAGCCCCAGCATTTT.

This chain links TRBV6-5 with TRBJ1-5, with 7 bases matching TRBD1. After removal of 7 bases from V and 4 bases from J, the junction contained 10 bases not matched to a gene. Germline CDR1 is MNHEY and CDR2 is SVGAGI. This CDR3 has 15 amino acids. The CDR3 DNA is TGTGCCAGCATTCTACAGGCAGGGGGGAATCAGCCCCAGCATTTT. Translating it yields CASILQAGGNQPQHF.

The genes are TRBV11-2 and TRBJ2-3; D gene uncertain. Germline assignment: CDR1 SGHAT and CDR2 FQNNGV. The CDR3 has 14 amino acids. Trimming removed 3 bases at V and 8 bases at J, with 15 bases between. DNA for the CDR3: TGTGCCAGCAGCTTCTCCATAACCCAGGTTACGCAGTATTTT. Amino acids: CASSFSITQVTQYF.

The chain joins TRBV7-6 to TRBJ2-1; 8 bases are a match to TRBD2. This CDR3 contains 13 residues. Germline assignment: CDR1 SGHVS and CDR2 FNYEAQ. V dropped 4 bases and J dropped 6; count of bases not matched to a gene: 2. For the CDR3, the DNA is TGTGCCAGCAGCTATACTAGCGGCAATGAGCAGTTCTTC. Translating it yields CASSYTSGNEQFF.